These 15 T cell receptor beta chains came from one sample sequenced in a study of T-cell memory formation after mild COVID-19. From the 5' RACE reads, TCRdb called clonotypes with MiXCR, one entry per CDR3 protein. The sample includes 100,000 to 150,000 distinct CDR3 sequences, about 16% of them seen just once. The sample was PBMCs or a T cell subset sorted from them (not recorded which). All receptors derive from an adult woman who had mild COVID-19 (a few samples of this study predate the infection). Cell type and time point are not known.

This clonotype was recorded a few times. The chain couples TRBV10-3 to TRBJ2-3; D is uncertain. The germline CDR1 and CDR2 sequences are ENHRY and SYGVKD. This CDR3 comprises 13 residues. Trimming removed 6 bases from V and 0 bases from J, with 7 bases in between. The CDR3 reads CAIRDGSTDTQYF. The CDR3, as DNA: TGTGCCATCAGGGACGGTAGCACAGATACGCAGTATTTT.

CDR3 coding DNA: TGTGCCAGCAGTTTAGCGGGAGGGCATAATGAGCAGTTCTTC. Its translation is CASSLAGGHNEQFF. V usage is TRBV12-3 or TRBV12-4 and J usage is TRBJ2-1; 7 bases align to TRBD2. The CDR3 is 14 amino acids. V was clipped by 0 bases and J by 7 bases; unmatched bases: 3.

CDR3 nucleotides: TGCAGTGCCAGCCACAATGAGCAGTTCTTC. It translates to CSASHNEQFF. The chain uses TRBV20-1 and TRBJ2-1; D is uncertain. Looked up from germline, CDR1 is DFQATT and CDR2 is SNEGSKA (reference sequence). The V and J ends lost 6 bases and 5 bases respectively, with 5 bases between them. This CDR3 is built from 10 residues.

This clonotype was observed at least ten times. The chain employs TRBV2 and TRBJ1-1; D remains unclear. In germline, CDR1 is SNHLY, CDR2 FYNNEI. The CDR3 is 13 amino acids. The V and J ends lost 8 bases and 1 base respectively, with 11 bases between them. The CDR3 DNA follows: TGTGCCAGCTCATCAGGCCCGAACACTGAAGCTTTCTTT. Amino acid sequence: CASSSGPNTEAFF.

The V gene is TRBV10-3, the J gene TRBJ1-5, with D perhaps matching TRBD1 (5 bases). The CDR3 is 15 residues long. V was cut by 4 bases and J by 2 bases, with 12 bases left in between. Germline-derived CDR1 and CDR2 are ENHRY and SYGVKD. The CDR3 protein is CAISVGADGNQPQHF. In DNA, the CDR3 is TGTGCCATCAGTGTAGGGGCAGATGGCAATCAGCCCCAGCATTTT.

The CDR3 sequence is CASQGLGRANQETQYF. CDR3 in DNA: TGTGCCAGCCAGGGTTTGGGCAGGGCCAACCAAGAGACCCAGTACTTC. The genes are TRBV7-2 and TRBJ2-5; D might be TRBD1 (5 bases). Per the germline V gene, CDR1 is SGHTA and CDR2 is FQGNSA. The CDR3 is 16 residues long. The V and J ends lost 8 bases and 0 bases respectively, with 19 bases between them. The variable domain in full, completed from reference TRBV7-2 and TRBJ2-5, reads GAGVSQSPSNKVTEKGKDVELRCDPISGHTALYWYRQSLGQGLEFLIYFQGNSAPDKSGLPSDRFSAERTGGSVSTLTIQRTQQEDSAVYLCASQGLGRANQETQYFGPGTRLLVL.

The CDR3: CASSQRPSSYEQYF. The DNA for the CDR3 is TGTGCCAGCAGCCAAAGGCCTAGCTCCTACGAGCAGTACTTC. The rearrangement uses TRBV3-1 and TRBJ2-7; the D is unclear. Germline V gene data show CDR1 as LGHDT and CDR2 as YNNKEL (reference sequence). Trimming stripped 2 bases from V and 0 bases from J, with 8 bases between. The CDR3 is 14 amino acids.

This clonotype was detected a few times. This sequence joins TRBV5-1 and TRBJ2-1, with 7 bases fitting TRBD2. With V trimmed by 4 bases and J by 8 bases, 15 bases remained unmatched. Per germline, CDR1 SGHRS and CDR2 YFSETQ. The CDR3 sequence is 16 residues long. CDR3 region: CASSPGLDRLGDEQFF. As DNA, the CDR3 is TGCGCCAGCAGCCCTGGACTAGACCGTTTGGGAGATGAGCAGTTCTTC.

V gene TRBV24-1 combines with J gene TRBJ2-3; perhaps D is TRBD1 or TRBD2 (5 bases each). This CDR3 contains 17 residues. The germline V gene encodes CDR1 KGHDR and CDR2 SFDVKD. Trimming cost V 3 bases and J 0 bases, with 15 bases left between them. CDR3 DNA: TGTGCCACCAGTGATCTTGGGACCGCCGCTAGCACAGATACGCAGTATTTT. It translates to CATSDLGTAASTDTQYF.

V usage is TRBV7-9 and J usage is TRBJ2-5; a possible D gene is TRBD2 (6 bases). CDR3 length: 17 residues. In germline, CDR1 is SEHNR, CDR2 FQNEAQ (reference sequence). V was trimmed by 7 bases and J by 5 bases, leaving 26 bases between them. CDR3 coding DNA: TGTGCCAGCAACAACTGGGACTCCGCCGGGTCACGGGAGACCCAGTACTTC. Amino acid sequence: CASNNWDSAGSRETQYF. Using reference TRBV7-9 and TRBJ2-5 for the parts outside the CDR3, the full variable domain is DTGVSQNPRHKITKRGQNVTFRCDPISEHNRLYWYRQTLGQGPEFLTYFQNEAQLEKSRLLSDRFSAERPKGSFSTLEIQRTEQGDSAMYLCASNNWDSAGSRETQYFGPGTRLLVL.

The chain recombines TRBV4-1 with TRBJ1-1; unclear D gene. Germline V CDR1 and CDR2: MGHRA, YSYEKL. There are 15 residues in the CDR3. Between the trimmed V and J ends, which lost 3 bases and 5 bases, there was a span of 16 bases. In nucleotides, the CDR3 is TGCGCCAGCAGCCAGTCAGCGGAGGAGGAGACTGAAGCTTTCTTT. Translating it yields CASSQSAEEETEAFF.

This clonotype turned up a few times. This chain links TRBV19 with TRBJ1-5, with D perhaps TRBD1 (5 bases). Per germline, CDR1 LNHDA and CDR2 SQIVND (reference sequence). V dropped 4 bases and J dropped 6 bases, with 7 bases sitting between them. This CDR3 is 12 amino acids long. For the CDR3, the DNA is TGTGCCAGTAGTAGAAGGGGTCAGCCCCAGCATTTT. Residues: CASSRRGQPQHF.

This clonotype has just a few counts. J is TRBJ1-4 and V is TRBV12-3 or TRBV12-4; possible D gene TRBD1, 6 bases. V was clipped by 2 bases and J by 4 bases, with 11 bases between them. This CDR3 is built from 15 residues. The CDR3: CASSLRGGDNEKLFF. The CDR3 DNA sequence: TGTGCCAGCAGTTTACGGGGGGGCGATAATGAAAAACTGTTTTTT.

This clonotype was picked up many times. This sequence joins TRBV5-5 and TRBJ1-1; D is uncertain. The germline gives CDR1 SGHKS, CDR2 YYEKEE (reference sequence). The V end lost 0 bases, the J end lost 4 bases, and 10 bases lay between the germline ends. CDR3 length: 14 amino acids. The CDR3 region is CASSLVGRSTEAFF. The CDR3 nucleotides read TGTGCCAGCAGCTTGGTGGGGAGGAGCACTGAAGCTTTCTTT. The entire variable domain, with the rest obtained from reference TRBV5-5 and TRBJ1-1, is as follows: DAGVTQSPTHLIKTRGQQVTLRCSPISGHKSVSWYQQVLGQGPQFIFQYYEKEERGRGNFPDRFSARQFPNYSSELNVNALLLGDSALYLCASSLVGRSTEAFFGQGTRLTVV.

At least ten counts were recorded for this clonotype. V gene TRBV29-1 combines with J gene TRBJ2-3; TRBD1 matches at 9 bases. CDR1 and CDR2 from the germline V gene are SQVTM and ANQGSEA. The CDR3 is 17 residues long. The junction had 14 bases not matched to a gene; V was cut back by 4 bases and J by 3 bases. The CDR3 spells CSVAPDRGDSGTDTQYF. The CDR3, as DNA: TGCAGCGTTGCCCCCGACAGGGGGGATAGCGGGACAGATACGCAGTATTTT.